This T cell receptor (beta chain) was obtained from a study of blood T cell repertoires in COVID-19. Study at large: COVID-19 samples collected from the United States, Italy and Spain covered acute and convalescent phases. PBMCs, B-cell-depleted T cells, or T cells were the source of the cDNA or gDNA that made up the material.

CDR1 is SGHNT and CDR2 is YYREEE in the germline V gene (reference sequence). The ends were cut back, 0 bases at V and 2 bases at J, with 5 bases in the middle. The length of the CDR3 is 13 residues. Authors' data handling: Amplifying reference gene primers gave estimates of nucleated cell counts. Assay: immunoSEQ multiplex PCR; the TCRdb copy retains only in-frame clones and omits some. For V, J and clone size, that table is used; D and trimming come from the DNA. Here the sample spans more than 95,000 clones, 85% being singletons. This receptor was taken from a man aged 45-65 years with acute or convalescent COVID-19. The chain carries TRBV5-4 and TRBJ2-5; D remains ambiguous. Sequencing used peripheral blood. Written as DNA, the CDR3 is TGTGCCAGCAGCTTGGTCAGTCAAGAGACCCAGTACTTC. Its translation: CASSLVSQETQYF.